This T cell receptor (beta chain) appears in the sequencing data of a study of cytomegalovirus exposure and HLA in healthy donors. Whole-study findings and limits: In a later analysis, several top co-occurrence clusters appeared linked to parvovirus B19, influenza, CMV and Epstein-Barr virus. Using a false discovery rate of 0.05, a later analysis showed that 16,951 TCR beta sequences were associated with HLA alleles. With high specificity and sensitivity, the classifier reportedly diagnosed cytomegalovirus status.

Regarding this clone: What it binds is unknown.

This CDR3 is built from 16 residues. Germline CDR1 MDHEN, CDR2 SYDVKM. Trimming removed 5 bases at V and 1 base at J, with 14 bases between. The PCR contained 60 Vbeta and 13 Jbeta primers. The method was immunoSEQ multiplex PCR; TCRdb's version includes in-frame clones alone and lacks a portion of them. The table has 80,000 to 130,000 clones, about 75% seen once. Healthy donors of bone marrow made up the group. The chain employs TRBV28 and TRBJ2-2, with D perhaps matching TRBD1 (5 bases). The sample consisted of PBMCs. The source of this sequence is a woman aged 18-29 years in good health and CMV-seropositive. The DNA for the CDR3 is TGTGCCAGCAGTCAGAGGACATGGCGGAACACCGGGGAGCTGTTTTTT. Translated: CASSQRTWRNTGELFF.